This TCR beta chain stems from a study of molecular identifiers for immune sequencing clone quantification. Trimming removed 8 bases at V and 0 bases at J, with 8 bases between. This CDR3 region has 14 residues. The germline gives CDR1 MNHEY, CDR2 SMNVEV (reference sequence). Relative to its sample, this clonotype is medium-sized. One entry per CDR3 protein, called by TCRdb with MiXCR from the PCR reads. This sample has nearly 55,000 distinct CDR3 sequences; just over 35% occur once, and the top ten carry about 4.1%. The chain is built from TRBV27 and TRBJ2-6; weak D call: TRBD1 (5 bases). Sequenced sample: naive CD8+ T cells from blood, with Jurkat cell RNA spiked in. Subset: FACS-sorted CD8+CD4-CCR7+CD45RA+ naive T cells. The sequence was obtained from a human donor in good health. Some libraries in this study had Jurkat cell RNA spiked in. The CDR3 region has the DNA TGTGCCAGCGGACATAGCTCTGGGGCCAACGTCCTGACTTTC. It specifies CASGHSSGANVLTF.